The entry below describes one T cell receptor beta chain. Its specificity is unknown. This sample is part of a study of CD8 T cells in ankylosing spondylitis. The CDR3 totals 18 residues. V was pared by 2 bases and J by 4 bases, with 14 bases of the junction left unmatched. The germline V gene has CDR1 SGHRS and CDR2 YFSETQ. Preparation of TCR beta libraries was done by quantitative 5'-RACE with molecular barcodes. Via MiXCR, TCRdb re-called the 5' RACE reads, giving one row per CDR3 protein. This table has 670,000 or so distinct CDR3 sequences, 15% to 20% appearing once. Findings of the study overall: In ankylosing spondylitis blood, a motif of 7 to 9 highly homologous TCR beta variants appeared characteristic.

This chain links TRBV5-1 with TRBJ2-3; 9 bases agree with TRBD1. Sample: blood, either unsorted or a sorted T cell fraction (not recorded which). The sequence derives from a male donor with ankylosing spondylitis. Here the CDR3 reads CASSFAPGTGYMADTQYF. The CDR3 DNA reads as TGCGCCAGCAGCTTCGCCCCCGGGACAGGGTATATGGCAGATACGCAGTATTTT.